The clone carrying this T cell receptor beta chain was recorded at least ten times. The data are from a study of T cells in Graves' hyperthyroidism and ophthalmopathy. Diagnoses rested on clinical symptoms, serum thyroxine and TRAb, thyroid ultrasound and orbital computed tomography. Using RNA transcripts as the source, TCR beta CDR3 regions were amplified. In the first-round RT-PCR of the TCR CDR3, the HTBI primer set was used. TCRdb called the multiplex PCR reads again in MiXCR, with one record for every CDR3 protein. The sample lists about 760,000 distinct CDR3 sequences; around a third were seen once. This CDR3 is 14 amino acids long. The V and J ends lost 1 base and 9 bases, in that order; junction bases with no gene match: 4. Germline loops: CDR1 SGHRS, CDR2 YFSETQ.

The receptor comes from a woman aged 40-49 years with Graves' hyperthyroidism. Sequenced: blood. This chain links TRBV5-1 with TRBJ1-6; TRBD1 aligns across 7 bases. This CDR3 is CASSLSQGGSPLHF. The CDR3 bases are TGCGCCAGCAGCTTGTCCCAGGGGGGTTCACCCCTCCACTTT.